The entry that follows covers one TCR beta chain sequence. This clonotype was seen only a few times. Which antigen it targets is not known. No much larger clone is present one base from it, and per-base qualities are unavailable. Library method: 5' RACE. Sequencing instrument: Illumina HiSeq 2000. A universal primer binding site was introduced by template switching, and a unique molecular identifier was present in the final cDNA, enabling accurate counting of TCR cDNA molecules. First-strand cDNA for TCR alpha and beta chains was synthesized from specific primers in the conserved constant-segment region. To control for contamination, every cDNA library was double barcoded, receiving both a SMART-Mk sample barcode and Illumina barcodes. TruSeq adapter sequences and Illumina sample barcodes were added in two successive PCR steps. TCR alpha and beta cDNA libraries were sequenced on the Illumina HiSeq platform with custom primers. The authors' pipeline ran thus. Raw reads were processed with MiGEC to extract unique molecular identifiers, and MiXCR was used to determine CDR3 positions. For each individual, recombination models were inferred using an EM algorithm with the repgenHMM and IGoR tools. The tcR package in R was used for shared clonotype analysis, with sharing normalized by the product of cloneset sizes. To study raw recombination without the effects of thymic and clonal selection, out-of-frame nonproductive sequences were analyzed. Starting from the raw public reads, TCRdb applied fastp trimming at Q25, assembled clones with MiXCR and retained in-frame beta chains. Here each entry gathers all rows of one CDR3 protein and keeps the most common genes and DNA. It is TCRdb's table, rather than the study itself, that gives the V and J calls and clone size. This sample has 700,000 or so distinct CDR3 sequences in its table, and around 8.3% of those were observed once. More than 0.75% of the sample goes to the ten largest clones.

Only healthy Caucasian donors were included. The twin cohort comprised three pairs of female monozygotic twins, all aged roughly 18 to 29 years. Peripheral blood mononuclear cells were the source from which RNA for the TCR libraries was isolated. The sample belongs to a study of identical twins (dated by TCRdb to 2015 to 2016). Describing the broader study: To test whether fetal clonotypes persist, this study deep-sequenced TCR alpha and beta repertoires from monozygotic twins, from unrelated adults of various ages, and from cord blood. To rule out contamination, replicate twin experiments were performed at different times with different library preparation protocols. Results and caveats for the whole study, not just this receptor: Conclusions relied on cross-sectional statistical analysis, since the same donors could not be followed over many years. Invariant T cells such as MAIT and iNKT could partly confound zero-insertion analyses, though diverse VJ usage argued against this for most clonotypes. In monozygotic twins, out-of-frame TCR alpha sharing was systematically underestimated by recombination models, although the models agreed with sharing between unrelated individuals. The excess sharing between twins in beta out-of-frame sequences was weaker because fewer shared sequences reduced the signal-to-noise ratio. Fewer insertions were carried by abundant cord blood beta clonotypes; a weaker similar trend was observed in young adult naive repertoires, while no such trend was observed in memory repertoires. Compared with coincidental sharing between unrelated individuals, out-of-frame TCR alpha sequences shared between twins showed an excess of sequences with low generation probability.

Relative to germline, V is 4 bases shorter and J is 3 bases shorter, with 9 bases between their ends. The CDR3 starts with the cysteine, ends with the phenylalanine, and has 13 residues. Of the read, only the CDR3 DNA is kept; its 39 bases are in frame from base 1. The germline V gene encodes CDR1 SGHRS and CDR2 YFSETQ. These data were likewise used in another study, on yellow fever vaccine responses in identical twins. As the second study states: The authors reported that the T cell response to vaccination in identical twins appeared partly convergent and partly personalized. The study precisely tracked vaccine-responding T cell clones in identical twins.

The rearranged chain carries TRBV5-1 and TRBJ2-3, and possibly TRBD2, on 5 matching bases. Material for sequencing was PBMCs. The sequence was collected from a woman younger than 35 in good health. This receptor carries the CDR3 CASSRTRTDTQYF. The DNA sequence reads TGCGCCAGCAGCCGCACTAGGACAGATACGCAGTATTTT.